The 16 T cell receptor beta chains listed next were all sequenced from one sample in a study of radiotherapy plus CTLA-4 blockade in lung cancer. The table came from immunoSEQ multiplex PCR; TCRdb's copy has only in-frame clones and leaves some out. The table includes around 90,000 clones, around four fifths detected once. This sample comprised peripheral blood, obtained from a patient treated with radiotherapy plus ipilimumab. The receptors stem from a human donor with non-small cell lung cancer who had stable disease on radiotherapy plus ipilimumab.

This chain joins TRBV2 and TRBJ2-2; TRBD1 agrees at 9 bases. The V and J ends lost 7 bases and 7 bases, in that order; junction bases with no gene match: 7. Germline-derived CDR1 and CDR2 are SNHLY and FYNNEI. CDR3 length: 14 amino acids. CDR3 nucleotides: TGTGCCAGCACCCGGACAGGGGCAATCGGGGAGCTGTTTTTT. It specifies CASTRTGAIGELFF.

This chain uses TRBV6-6 with TRBJ1-5; a weak D match, TRBD1 (6 bases). This CDR3 spans 15 amino acids. Trimming shortened V by 7 bases and J by 2 bases, and 15 bases separated the two germline ends. CDR1 and CDR2 from the germline V gene are MNHNY and SVGAGI (reference sequence). Written as DNA, the CDR3 is TGTGCCAGCATCGGAGGGGCAGGGGGCAATCAGCCCCAGCATTTT. Translating it yields CASIGGAGGNQPQHF.

This clone appeared once. The chain is built from TRBV9 and TRBJ1-2; D call uncertain. The ends were cut back, 0 bases at V and 0 bases at J, with 3 bases in the middle. This CDR3 region has 13 residues. CDR1 and CDR2 from the germline V gene are SGDLS and YYNGEE. CDR3 sequence: CASSVATNYGYTF. The CDR3 DNA sequence: TGTGCCAGCAGCGTAGCCACTAACTATGGCTACACCTTC.

The chain recombines TRBV19 with TRBJ2-1; TRBD2 matches at 8 bases. The CDR3 is 15 residues long. The germline gives CDR1 LNHDA, CDR2 SQIVND (reference sequence). V shed 5 bases and J 8 bases; nucleotides not matched to a gene: 11. The DNA of the CDR3 is TGTGCCAGTAGTGACCGGGGGGGGAAGCCCGATGAGCAGTTCTTC. Translation: CASSDRGGKPDEQFF.

This rearrangement joins TRBV7-2 to TRBJ2-5; D tentatively fits TRBD1 or TRBD2 (6 bases each). V was pared by 1 base and J by 3 bases, with 18 bases between. The CDR3 has 17 residues. Germline V gene lookup returns CDR1 SGHTA and CDR2 FQGNSA. This CDR3 is CASSLGATRGDKETQYF. The CDR3 nucleotides are TGTGCCAGCAGCTTAGGGGCCACTAGGGGGGATAAAGAGACCCAGTACTTC.

The genes are TRBV7-2 and TRBJ1-2; D unresolved. V lost 6 bases, J lost 0 bases, and 8 bases lay in between. This CDR3 contains 13 residues. The germline CDR1 and CDR2 sequences are SGHTA and FQGNSA. CDR3: CASRSTTNYGYTF. The CDR3 DNA sequence: TGTGCCAGCAGAAGCACTACTAACTATGGCTACACCTTC.

The chain combines TRBV19 with TRBJ1-5; D unclear. Germline V gene sequence: CDR1 LNHDA, CDR2 SQIVND (reference sequence). This CDR3 has 15 amino acids. Trimming removed 7 bases from V and 0 bases from J, with 13 bases in between. The CDR3 spells CASTRPGVSNQPQHF. The CDR3 region has the DNA TGTGCCAGTACCCGTCCCGGGGTTAGCAATCAGCCCCAGCATTTT. Full variable domain (rest looked up from reference TRBV19 and TRBJ1-5): DGGITQSPKYLFRKEGQNVTLSCEQNLNHDAMYWYRQDPGQGLRLIYYSQIVNDFQKGDIAEGYSVSREKKESFPLTVTSAQKNPTAFYLCASTRPGVSNQPQHFGDGTRLSIL.

The DNA of the CDR3 is TGTGCCAGCAGCCCGACAGGGGGACCTAACTATGGCTACACCTTC. Translation gives CASSPTGGPNYGYTF. The chain combines TRBV11-2 with TRBJ1-2, with 9 bases identical to TRBD1. CDR1 is SGHAT and CDR2 is FQNNGV in the germline V gene. The CDR3 has 15 residues. The junction had 4 bases not matched to a gene; V was cut back by 5 bases and J by 0 bases.

This chain connects TRBV7-8 to TRBJ2-1; 16 bases map to TRBD2. The CDR3 totals 18 residues. V trimming: 2 bases; J trimming: 11 bases; junction bases outside the gene matches: 12. In germline, CDR1 is SGHVS, CDR2 FQNEAQ. The CDR3 spells CASSLSGLAGGPGVKQFF. The CDR3 DNA is TGTGCCAGCAGCTTATCGGGACTAGCGGGAGGGCCGGGGGTGAAGCAGTTCTTC. The full variable domain, its missing parts supplied by reference TRBV7-8 and TRBJ2-1, is GAGVSQSPRYKVAKRGQDVALRCDPISGHVSLFWYQQALGQGPEFLTYFQNEAQLDKSGLPSDRFFAERPEGSVSTLKIQRTQQEDSAVYLCASSLSGLAGGPGVKQFFGPGTRLTVL.

V and J are TRBV5-1 and TRBJ2-7, with TRBD1 as a possible D gene (6 bases). Trimming pared 7 bases from V and 4 bases from J, leaving 15 bases between. Germline V lookup: CDR1 SGHRS, CDR2 YFSETQ. This CDR3 contains 13 residues. The CDR3 bases are TGCGCCAGCCGGCCCTGGCAGGGGTACGAGCAGTACTTC. Its protein product is CASRPWQGYEQYF.

The gene calls are TRBV28 and TRBJ1-1, with TRBD1 as a possible D gene (5 bases). This CDR3 is built from 14 residues. In germline, CDR1 is MDHEN, CDR2 SYDVKM. V dropped 3 bases and J dropped 7 bases, with 15 bases sitting between them. The CDR3 DNA sequence: TGTGCCAGCAGTTTTGAGGGGCTAGTTCTTGAAGCTTTCTTT. Residues: CASSFEGLVLEAFF. Complete variable domain (other parts from reference TRBV28 and TRBJ1-1): DVKVTQSSRYLVKRTGEKVFLECVQDMDHENMFWYRQDPGLGLRLIYFSYDVKMKEKGDIPEGYSVSREKKERFSLILESASTNQTSMYLCASSFEGLVLEAFFGQGTRLTVV.

The rearrangement joins TRBV11-2 to TRBJ2-5; 10 bases are a match to TRBD2. Germline V gene lookup returns CDR1 SGHAT and CDR2 FQNNGV. CDR3 size: 17 residues. V lost 0 bases, J lost 4 bases, and 8 bases stayed unmatched. The DNA of the CDR3 is TGTGCCAGCAGCTTAGATCTAAGGGCTAGCGGGGGAGAGACCCAGTACTTC. Amino acid sequence: CASSLDLRASGGETQYF.

The V call is TRBV28, the J call TRBJ1-6; no definite D call. CDR1 MDHEN and CDR2 SYDVKM come from the germline V gene. The CDR3 contains 15 residues. V dropped 6 bases and J dropped 0 bases, with 9 bases sitting between them. CDR3 residues: CASSFRSSYNSPLHF. CDR3 DNA sequence: TGTGCCAGCAGCTTTCGGAGCTCCTATAATTCACCCCTCCACTTT.

The V gene is TRBV11-3, the J gene TRBJ2-1; 9 bases are a match to TRBD2. Germline V lookup: CDR1 SGHNT, CDR2 YENEEA. The V gene end was trimmed by 5 bases and the J gene end by 8 bases; junction bases not matched to a gene: 13. This CDR3 contains 16 residues. CDR3 region: CASSPRGAGGYDEQFF. CDR3 coding DNA: TGTGCCAGCAGCCCCAGGGGGGCGGGAGGGTATGATGAGCAGTTCTTC.

The chain joins TRBV7-8 to TRBJ2-6; 9 nucleotides align to TRBD1. The V gene end was trimmed by 5 bases and the J gene end by 2 bases; junction bases not matched to a gene: 7. This CDR3 has 17 amino acids. The germline gives CDR1 SGHVS, CDR2 FQNEAQ. The CDR3 DNA sequence: TGTGCCAGCAGCCCCTCCGGGACAGGGACTGGGGCCAACGTCCTGACTTTC. Its translation: CASSPSGTGTGANVLTF.

The rearrangement links TRBV30 to TRBJ1-6; 8 bases are shared with TRBD1. The CDR3 extends over 14 amino acids. Germline loops: CDR1 GTSNPN, CDR2 SVGIG (reference sequence). V dropped 5 bases and J dropped 7; count of bases not matched to a gene: 7. The DNA of the CDR3 is TGTGCCTGGGGAAAGACAGGGGCCAATTCACCCCTCCACTTT. It translates to CAWGKTGANSPLHF.